This entry lists 6 T cell receptor beta chains sequenced from one sample in a study of PD-1 blockade in classical Hodgkin lymphoma (dated by TCRdb to the early 2020s). The method was the immunoSEQ multiplex PCR assay. TCRdb's version of the immuneACCESS table is confined to in-frame rearrangements and falls short of the full clone set. An unresolved V gene accounts for under half of the shortfall where checked; the remainder is of unknown origin. The sample has some 48,000 clones on record, nearly 80% of them singletons. The leading ten clones occupy approximately 18% of the sample. The time point label corresponds to: cycle 4 day 1 (C4D1), after less than 7 weeks of nivolumab. Every trial patient had relapsed following autologous stem cell transplantation, and prior brentuximab vedotin exposure was what differed among cohorts A, B and C. The sample consisted of peripheral blood mononuclear cells (PBMCs), taken before the fourth cycle of nivolumab. These TCRs come from a human donor with classical Hodgkin lymphoma.

This clone was picked up a small number of times. The genes are TRBV2 and TRBJ1-4; D is unresolved. Trimming took off 5 bases at V and 8 bases at J, with 15 bases between the two ends. The CDR3 spans 14 residues. Germline CDR1 is SNHLY and CDR2 is FYNNEI. CDR3 protein: CASSPLADPEKLFF. Here the CDR3 DNA reads TGTGCCAGCAGTCCTCTGGCCGATCCCGAAAAACTGTTTTTT.

The chain has TRBV5-1 and TRBJ2-2, with 12 bases lining up with TRBD2. Per germline, CDR1 SGHRS and CDR2 YFSETQ. V lost 3 bases to trimming and J lost 3 bases; unmatched junction nucleotides: 3. The CDR3 extends over 16 amino acids. CDR3 sequence (DNA): TGCGCCAGCAGCTCTAGCGGGGGGGCCGACACCGGGGAGCTGTTTTTT. This codes for CASSSSGGADTGELFF.

The CDR3 nucleotides are TGTGCCAGCAGCAAAAGGACAGGGGGCACCCCCGGGGAGCTGTTTTTT. The encoded protein is CASSKRTGGTPGELFF. V is TRBV9 and J is TRBJ2-2, with 11 bases that match TRBD1. The CDR3 spans 16 residues. J gave up 6 bases and V 4 bases, and 8 bases lay outside the gene matches. Germline loops: CDR1 SGDLS, CDR2 YYNGEE. Combining the CDR3 with reference TRBV9 and TRBJ2-2 gives the whole variable domain DSGVTQTPKHLITATGQRVTLRCSPRSGDLSVYWYQQSLDQGLQFLIQYYNGEERAKGNILERFSAQQFPDLHSELNLSSLELGDSALYFCASSKRTGGTPGELFFGEGSRLTVL.

This chain uses TRBV6-1 with TRBJ1-5; weak D call: TRBD1 (6 bases). The CDR3 length is 14 residues. In germline, CDR1 is MNHNS, CDR2 SASEGT. The ends were cut back, 4 bases at V and 7 bases at J, with 14 bases in the middle. The CDR3 is CASSVQGSRQPQHF. The CDR3 bases are TGTGCCAGCAGTGTACAGGGTTCGAGACAGCCCCAGCATTTT.

The rearrangement links TRBV6-5 to TRBJ1-1, with D possibly matching TRBD1 (6 bases). The CDR3 is 12 amino acids. Germline-derived CDR1 and CDR2 are MNHEY and SVGAGI. The V gene lost 7 bases and the J gene lost 5 bases, with 11 bases spanning the gap. CDR3 amino acids: CASNGGGTEAFF. The DNA of the CDR3 is TGTGCCAGCAACGGGGGCGGGACTGAAGCTTTCTTT.

The gene calls are TRBV11-2 and TRBJ2-7; the D is unclear. The CDR3 has 14 residues. The V gene lost 3 bases and the J gene lost 6 bases, with 15 bases spanning the gap. Germline values: CDR1 SGHAT, CDR2 FQNNGV. The CDR3 loop reads CASSLSPLPSEQYF. In DNA form, the CDR3 reads TGTGCCAGCAGCTTGTCCCCCCTTCCCTCCGAGCAGTACTTC.